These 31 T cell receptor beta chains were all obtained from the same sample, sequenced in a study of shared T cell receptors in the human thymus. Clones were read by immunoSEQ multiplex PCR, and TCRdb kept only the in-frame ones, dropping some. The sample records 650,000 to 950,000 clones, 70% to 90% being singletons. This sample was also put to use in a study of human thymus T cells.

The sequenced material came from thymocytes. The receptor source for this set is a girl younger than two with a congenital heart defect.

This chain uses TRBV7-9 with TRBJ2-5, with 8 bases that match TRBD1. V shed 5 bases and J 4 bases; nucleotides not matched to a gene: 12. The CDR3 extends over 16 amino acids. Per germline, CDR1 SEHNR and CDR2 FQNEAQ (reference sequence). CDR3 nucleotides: TGTGCCAGCAGCCCAATACCCCCCGACAGGGGAGAGACCCAGTACTTC. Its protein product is CASSPIPPDRGETQYF.

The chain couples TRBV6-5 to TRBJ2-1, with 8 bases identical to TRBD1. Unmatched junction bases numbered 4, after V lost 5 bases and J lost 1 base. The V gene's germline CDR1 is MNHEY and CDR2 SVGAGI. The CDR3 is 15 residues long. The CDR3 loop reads CASSLTGASYNEQFF. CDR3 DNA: TGTGCCAGCAGTCTGACAGGGGCTTCCTACAATGAGCAGTTCTTC.

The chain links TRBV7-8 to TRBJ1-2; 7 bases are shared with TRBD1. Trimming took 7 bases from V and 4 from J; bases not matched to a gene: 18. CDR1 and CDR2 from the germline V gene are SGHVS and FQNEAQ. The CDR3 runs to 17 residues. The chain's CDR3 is CASKTQARGHRLYGYTF. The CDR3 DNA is TGTGCCAGCAAAACACAAGCAAGGGGGCATAGGCTCTATGGCTACACCTTC.

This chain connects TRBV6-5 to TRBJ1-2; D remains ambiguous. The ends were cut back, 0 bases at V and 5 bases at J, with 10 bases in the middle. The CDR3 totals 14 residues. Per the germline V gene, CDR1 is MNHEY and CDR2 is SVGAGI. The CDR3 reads CASSYSMLKYGYTF. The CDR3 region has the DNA TGTGCCAGCAGTTACTCGATGCTAAAATATGGCTACACCTTC.

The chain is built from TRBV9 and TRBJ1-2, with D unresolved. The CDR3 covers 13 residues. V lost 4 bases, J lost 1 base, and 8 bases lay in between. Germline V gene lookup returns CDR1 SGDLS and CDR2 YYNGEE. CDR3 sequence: CASSNFGNYGYTF. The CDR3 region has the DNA TGTGCCAGCAGCAATTTCGGTAACTATGGCTACACCTTC.

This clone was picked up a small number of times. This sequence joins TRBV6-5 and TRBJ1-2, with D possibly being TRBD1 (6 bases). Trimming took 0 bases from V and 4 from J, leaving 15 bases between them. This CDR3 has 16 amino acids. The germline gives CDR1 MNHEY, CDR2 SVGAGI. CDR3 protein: CASSYSSGGSTYGYTF. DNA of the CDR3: TGTGCCAGCAGTTACTCGTCGGGGGGCTCGACCTATGGCTACACCTTC.

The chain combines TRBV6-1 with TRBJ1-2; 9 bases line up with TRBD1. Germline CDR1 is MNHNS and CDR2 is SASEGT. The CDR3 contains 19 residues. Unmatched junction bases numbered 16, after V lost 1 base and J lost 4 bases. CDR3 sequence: CASSEDERQGGASCYGYTF. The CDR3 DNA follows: TGTGCCAGCAGTGAAGATGAGCGACAGGGGGGCGCTTCGTGCTATGGCTACACCTTC.

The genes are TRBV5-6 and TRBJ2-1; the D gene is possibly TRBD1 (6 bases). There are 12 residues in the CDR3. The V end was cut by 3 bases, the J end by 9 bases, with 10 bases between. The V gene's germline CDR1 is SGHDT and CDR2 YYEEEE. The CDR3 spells CASSCTGREQFF. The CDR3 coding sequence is TGTGCCAGCAGCTGTACAGGGCGTGAGCAGTTCTTC.

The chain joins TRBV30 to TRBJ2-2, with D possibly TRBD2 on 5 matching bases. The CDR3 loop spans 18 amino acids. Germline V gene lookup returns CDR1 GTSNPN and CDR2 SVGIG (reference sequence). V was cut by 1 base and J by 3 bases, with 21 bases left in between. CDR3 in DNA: TGTGCCTGGAGTGGTCTCGAGGCCTCCTCCGGGGACACCGGGGAGCTGTTTTTT. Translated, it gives CAWSGLEASSGDTGELFF.

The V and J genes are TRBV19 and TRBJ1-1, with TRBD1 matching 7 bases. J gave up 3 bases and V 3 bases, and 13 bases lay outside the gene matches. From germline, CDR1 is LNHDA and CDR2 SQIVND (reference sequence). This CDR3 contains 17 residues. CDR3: CASSIRQGQLKDTEAFF. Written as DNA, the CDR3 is TGTGCCAGTAGTATTCGACAGGGCCAGCTAAAGGACACTGAAGCTTTCTTT.

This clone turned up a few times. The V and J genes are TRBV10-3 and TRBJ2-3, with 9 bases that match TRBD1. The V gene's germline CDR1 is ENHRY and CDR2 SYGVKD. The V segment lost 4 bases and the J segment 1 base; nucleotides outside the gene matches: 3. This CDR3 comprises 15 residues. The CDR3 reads CAISVDRGGTDTQYF. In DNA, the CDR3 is TGTGCCATCAGTGTCGACAGGGGGGGCACAGATACGCAGTATTTT.

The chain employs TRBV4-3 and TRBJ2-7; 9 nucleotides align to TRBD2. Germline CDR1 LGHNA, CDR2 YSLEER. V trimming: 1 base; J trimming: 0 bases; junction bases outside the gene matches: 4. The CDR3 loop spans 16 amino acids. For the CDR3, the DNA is TGCGCCAGCAGCCAAGGATTAGCGGGGGCCTCCTACGAGCAGTACTTC. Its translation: CASSQGLAGASYEQYF.

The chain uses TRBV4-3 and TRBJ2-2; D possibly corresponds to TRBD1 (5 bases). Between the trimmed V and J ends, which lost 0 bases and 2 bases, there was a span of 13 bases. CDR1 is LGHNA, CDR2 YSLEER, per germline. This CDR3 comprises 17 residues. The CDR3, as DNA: TGCGCCAGCAGCCAAGAACCAATCGGACAAAACACCGGGGAGCTGTTTTTT. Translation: CASSQEPIGQNTGELFF.

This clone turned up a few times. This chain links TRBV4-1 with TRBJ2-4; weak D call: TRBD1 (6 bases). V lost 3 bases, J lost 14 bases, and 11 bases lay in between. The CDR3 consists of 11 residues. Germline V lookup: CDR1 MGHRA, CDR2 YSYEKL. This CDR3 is CASSHLRDKYF. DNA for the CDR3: TGCGCCAGCAGCCATCTCCGGGACAAGTACTTC.

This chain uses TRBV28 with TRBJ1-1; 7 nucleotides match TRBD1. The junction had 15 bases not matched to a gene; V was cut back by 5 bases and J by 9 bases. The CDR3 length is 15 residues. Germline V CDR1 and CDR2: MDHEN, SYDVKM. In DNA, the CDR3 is TGTGCCAGCAGTCTTCAGGAGGAAGACAGGGATAAAGCTTTCTTT. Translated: CASSLQEEDRDKAFF. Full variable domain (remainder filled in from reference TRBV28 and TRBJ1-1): DVKVTQSSRYLVKRTGEKVFLECVQDMDHENMFWYRQDPGLGLRLIYFSYDVKMKEKGDIPEGYSVSREKKERFSLILESASTNQTSMYLCASSLQEEDRDKAFFGQGTRLTVV.

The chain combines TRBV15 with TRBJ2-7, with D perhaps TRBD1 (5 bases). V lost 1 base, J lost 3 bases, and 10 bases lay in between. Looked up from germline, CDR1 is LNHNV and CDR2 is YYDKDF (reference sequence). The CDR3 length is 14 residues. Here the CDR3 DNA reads TGTGCCACCAGCAGAGGCAGGGCTAACTACGAGCAGTACTTC. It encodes CATSRGRANYEQYF.

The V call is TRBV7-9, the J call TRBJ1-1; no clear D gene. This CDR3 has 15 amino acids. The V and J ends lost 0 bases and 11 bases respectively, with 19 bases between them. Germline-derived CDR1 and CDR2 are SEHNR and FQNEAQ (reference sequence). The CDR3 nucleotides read TGTGCCAGCAGCTTAGCGCAGAGGGAGAATAATAGGGCTTTCTTT. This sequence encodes CASSLAQRENNRAFF.

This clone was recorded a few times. The CDR3: CASSLRTPKSSYEQYF. The CDR3 DNA reads as TGTGCCAGCAGCCTAAGGACACCCAAGAGCTCCTACGAGCAGTACTTC. The chain uses TRBV2 and TRBJ2-7; perhaps TRBD1 as D (5 bases). Germline CDR1 is SNHLY and CDR2 is FYNNEI. This CDR3 is 16 amino acids long. V was shortened by 6 bases and J by 0 bases, with 18 bases between the two germline ends.

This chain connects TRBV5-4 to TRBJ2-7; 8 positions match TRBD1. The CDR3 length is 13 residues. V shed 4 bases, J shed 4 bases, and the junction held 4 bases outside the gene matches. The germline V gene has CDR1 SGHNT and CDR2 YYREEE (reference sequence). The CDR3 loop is CASSATGGYEQYF. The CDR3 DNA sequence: TGTGCCAGCAGCGCTACAGGGGGGTACGAGCAGTACTTC.

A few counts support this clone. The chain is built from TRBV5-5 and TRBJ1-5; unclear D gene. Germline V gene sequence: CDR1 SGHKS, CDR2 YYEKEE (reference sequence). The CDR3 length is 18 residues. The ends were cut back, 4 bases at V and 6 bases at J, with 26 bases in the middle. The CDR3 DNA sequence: TGTGCCAGCAGCCTGTCCCCAACCGCCAACAGATTAGTTCAGCCCCAGCATTTT. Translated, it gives CASSLSPTANRLVQPQHF.

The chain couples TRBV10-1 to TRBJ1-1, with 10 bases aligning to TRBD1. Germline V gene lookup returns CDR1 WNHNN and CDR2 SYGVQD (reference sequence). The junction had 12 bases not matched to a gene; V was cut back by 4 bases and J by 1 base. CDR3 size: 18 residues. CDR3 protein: CASSVYPGTGESNTEAFF. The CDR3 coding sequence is TGCGCCAGCAGTGTGTACCCTGGGACAGGGGAATCGAACACTGAAGCTTTCTTT.

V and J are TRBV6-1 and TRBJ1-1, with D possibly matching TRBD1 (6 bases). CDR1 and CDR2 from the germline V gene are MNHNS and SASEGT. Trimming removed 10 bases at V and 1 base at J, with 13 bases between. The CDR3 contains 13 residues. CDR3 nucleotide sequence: TGTGCCACCCCGGGACAAGGGAACACTGAAGCTTTCTTT. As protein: CATPGQGNTEAFF.

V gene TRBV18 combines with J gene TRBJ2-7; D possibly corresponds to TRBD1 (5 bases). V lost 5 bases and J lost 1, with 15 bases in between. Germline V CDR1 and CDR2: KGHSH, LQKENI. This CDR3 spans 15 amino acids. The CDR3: CASSSRQSGSYEQYF. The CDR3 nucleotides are TGTGCCAGCTCATCTAGACAGTCTGGGTCCTACGAGCAGTACTTC. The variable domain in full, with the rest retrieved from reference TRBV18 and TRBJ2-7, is NAGVMQNPRHLVRRRGQEARLRCSPMKGHSHVYWYRQLPEEGLKFMVYLQKENIIDESGMPKERFSAEFPKEGPSILRIQQVVRGDSAAYFCASSSRQSGSYEQYFGPGTRLTVT.

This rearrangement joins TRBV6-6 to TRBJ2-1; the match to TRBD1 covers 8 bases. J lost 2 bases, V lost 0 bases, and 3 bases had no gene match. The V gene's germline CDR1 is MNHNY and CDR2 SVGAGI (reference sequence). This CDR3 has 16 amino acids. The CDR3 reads CASSYSTRGPYNEQFF. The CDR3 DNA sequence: TGTGCCAGCAGTTACTCGACCAGGGGGCCCTACAATGAGCAGTTCTTC.

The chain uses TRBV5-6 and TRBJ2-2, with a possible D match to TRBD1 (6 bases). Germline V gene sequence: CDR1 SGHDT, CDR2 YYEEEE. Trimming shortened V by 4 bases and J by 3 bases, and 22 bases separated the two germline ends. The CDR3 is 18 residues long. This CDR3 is CASSAYDIGTLYTGELFF. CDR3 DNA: TGTGCCAGCAGCGCCTACGATATCGGGACACTTTACACCGGGGAGCTGTTTTTT.

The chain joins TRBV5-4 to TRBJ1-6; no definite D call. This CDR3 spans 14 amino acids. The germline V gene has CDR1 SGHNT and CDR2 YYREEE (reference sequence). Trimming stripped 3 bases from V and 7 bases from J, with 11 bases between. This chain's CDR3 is CASSSREGNSPLHF. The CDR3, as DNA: TGTGCCAGCAGCTCCCGGGAGGGCAATTCACCCCTCCACTTT.

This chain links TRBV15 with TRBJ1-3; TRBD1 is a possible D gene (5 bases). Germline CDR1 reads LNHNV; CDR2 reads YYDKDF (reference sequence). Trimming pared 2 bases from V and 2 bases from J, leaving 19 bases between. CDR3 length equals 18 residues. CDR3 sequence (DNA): TGTGCCACCAGCAGATTCCCAGGGACTTTGGGGACTGGAAACACCATATATTTT. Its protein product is CATSRFPGTLGTGNTIYF.

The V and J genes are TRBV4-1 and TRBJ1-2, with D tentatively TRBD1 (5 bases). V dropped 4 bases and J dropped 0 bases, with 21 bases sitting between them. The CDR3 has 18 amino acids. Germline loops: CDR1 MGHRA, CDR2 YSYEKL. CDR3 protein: CASSRIGHQRSPNYGYTF. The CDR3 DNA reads TGCGCCAGCAGCCGAATAGGACACCAACGCTCTCCTAACTATGGCTACACCTTC.

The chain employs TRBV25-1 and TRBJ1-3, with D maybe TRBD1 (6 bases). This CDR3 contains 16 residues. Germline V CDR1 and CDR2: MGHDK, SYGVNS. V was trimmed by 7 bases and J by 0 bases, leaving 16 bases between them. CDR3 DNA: TGTGCCAGCACGCCCCCCGGACAGCACTCTGGAAACACCATATATTTT. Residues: CASTPPGQHSGNTIYF. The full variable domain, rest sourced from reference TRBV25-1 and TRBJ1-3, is EADIYQTPRYLVIGTGKKITLECSQTMGHDKMYWYQQDPGMELHLIHYSYGVNSTEKGDLSSESTVSRIRTEHFPLTLESARPSHTSQYLCASTPPGQHSGNTIYFGEGSWLTVV.

The CDR3 DNA sequence: TGTGCCAGCAGCTTTATAGTCCAAGCCTTACCAAAAATCAGCACAGATACGCAGTATTTT. It is translated as CASSFIVQALPKISTDTQYF. This chain links TRBV5-4 with TRBJ2-3; D is undetermined. CDR3 length: 20 amino acids. In germline, CDR1 is SGHNT, CDR2 YYREEE (reference sequence). The germline V and J ends were trimmed by 2 bases and 0 bases, with 25 bases remaining between them.

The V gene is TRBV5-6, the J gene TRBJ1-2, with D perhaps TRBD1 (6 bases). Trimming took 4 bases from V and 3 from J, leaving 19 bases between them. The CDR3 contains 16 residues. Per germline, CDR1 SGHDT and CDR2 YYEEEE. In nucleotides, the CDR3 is TGTGCCAGCAGCCAGGTGTACAGGGCGGTGGACTATGGCTACACCTTC. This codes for CASSQVYRAVDYGYTF.